The entry below gives a single T cell receptor (beta chain) sequence along with its context. No cognate antigen has been identified for it. Per-nucleotide qualities are absent, and no much larger clonotype sits a single base away. The cohort consisted of 666 healthy bone marrow donors. At the time of sampling, every cohort member was nominally healthy, though immune exposures that went unrecorded were likely present. The donor tested CMV seropositive and was one of the 289 seropositive cohort members. A peripheral blood sample was collected from each donor, and TCR beta sequencing was performed on peripheral blood mononuclear cells. The Qiagen DNeasy Blood Extraction Kit was used to extract genomic DNA from the blood cell samples. The entry originates in a study of cytomegalovirus exposure and HLA in healthy donors (dated by TCRdb to 2016 to 2017). The study in broad terms: An earlier analysis of approximately 590 of the donors reported more than 250 Gb of sequence data and roughly 100 million unique TCR beta sequences from around 200 million T cells. Roughly 300 gigabases of sequencing data and approximately 80 million unique TCR sequences were included in an early release covering 550 to 800 HLA-typed donors. Among the approximately 400 genotyped donors, around 81% belonged to the genetic ancestry cluster associated with self-reported Caucasian donors. The study aimed to test whether signatures of past pathogen exposure could be identified by cataloging public T cell receptors. The study profiled the T cell repertoires of approximately 700 subjects by immunosequencing and related them to cytomegalovirus serostatus. In addition to the first cohort of around 670 subjects, a separate validation cohort of some 120 different subjects was used. To predict cytomegalovirus infection status, the study combined high-throughput TCR immunosequencing, statistical association of individual TCRs with disease status, and machine learning. A later analysis re-analyzed previously published TCR beta repertoires from roughly 600 donors and added high-resolution HLA genotyping to study TCR occurrence patterns. In the later analysis, no new phenotypic data were used to find candidate immune exposures; instead, reliance was placed on TCR beta sequences and their occurrence across donors. In an earlier analysis of roughly 580 of the donors, high-throughput TCR beta sequencing was used to judge whether each TCR beta V gene segment behaved as functional or pseudogenic. Donor age, sex, ethnicity and CMV serostatus were compiled together with the repertoire data. A later genetic analysis took genome-wide SNP genotypes for about three fifths of the roughly 670 donors and used that subset as a discovery cohort. Every repertoire in the discovery cohort had been generated on one and the same sequencing platform. Class I and class II HLA loci were covered by the typing at four-digit resolution. Typing coverage differed by locus: A, B, C, DRB1 and DQB1 were typed in about 629-630 donors, DQA1 in approximately 520, DPA1 in around 610, and DPB1 in 472. Roughly 5 DR-DQ haplotypes were handled as single units for association and clustering, since linkage in the cohort was strong. On average, 235,054 unique TCR beta nucleotide sequences were sequenced per donor among several hundred genotyped donors of the cohort, with about 19% of those sequences being non-productive. Overall study results and their limits: The classifier was reported to diagnose cytomegalovirus status with high specificity and sensitivity in both the original and validation cohorts. According to a later analysis, parvovirus B19, influenza, CMV and Epstein-Barr virus appeared linked to several top co-occurrence clusters. When HLA alleles, especially DR and DQ, strongly co-occurred, TCR associations were difficult to assign to individual alleles. A few of the identified cytomegalovirus-associated TCR beta chains were confirmed in vitro to be specific for cytomegalovirus antigens. According to the authors, the approach could potentially be generalized to other disease states and immunological phenotypes. This cohort had only TCR beta chains sequenced, and the lack of alpha or paired-chain data limited which features could be detected. An earlier analysis of around 600 of the donors showed that most TCR beta V segments appeared in productive rearrangements either about 87% or about 30% of the time, which broadly matched IMGT annotations. A later genetic analysis reported fewer N-insertions in productive TCRs among donors in an Asian-associated ancestry cluster than the roughly 690-donor mean. Some IMGT-functional V segments, including TRBV6-2 and TRBV6-3, could not be told apart with the 87-base-pair reads, so those segments were excluded. A cluster of highly shared sequence variants was judged likely to be a technical artifact of the sequencing pipeline. A later analysis found that HLA-associated TCR beta chains were more clonally expanded and had lower generation probabilities than equally common non-associated chains. Because HLA typing was unavailable for some donors at each locus, only the typed subset was used in association tests. A further reported finding was that TCR beta sequences accurately predicted the HLA-A and HLA-B alleles for most subjects in the first cohort. Correlated functional status among segregating V segments might be attributable to linkage disequilibrium, but an unknown experimental factor could not be ruled out. Most CMV-associated TCR beta chains appeared to be HLA-restricted in a later analysis, and the HLA associations seemed to be driven largely by CMV exposure. Roughly uniform sequencing depth across donors was assumed in presence/absence analyses, although this assumption may not hold. In a later analysis, the rate of TCR association differed among HLA loci, with DRB1 alleles having the most associated TCRs and HLA-C alleles having the fewest. A later genetic analysis associated a missense DCLRE1C variant with V-gene and J-gene trimming of TCR beta chains, and an independent cohort replicated the association. The only immune exposure information available for the cohort was CMV serostatus. The earlier analysis of 450 to 700 of the donors excluded 15 to 20 rarely observed V segments, including chromosome 9 orphons, because counts were too low. The study gave a list of more than 150 TCR beta chains associated with cytomegalovirus. Across donors, most TCR sequences were observed very rarely, whereas some public TCRs were present in many individuals. A later analysis associated approximately 17,000 TCR beta sequences with specific HLA alleles at a false discovery rate of 0.05.

Library construction relied on the immunoSEQ multiplex PCR assay. For the multiplex PCR, a mixture combining 60 forward primers for TCR Vbeta segments and 13 reverse primers for TCR Jbeta segments was used. The CDR3 region of rearranged TCR beta genes was amplified from genomic DNA with a multiplex PCR assay. The amplified TCR beta libraries were sequenced on the Illumina HiSeq System as 87-base-pair reads. The authors processed their data as follows. Across the 670 or so repertoires, a later analysis counted 60 million to 90 million unique TCR beta chains, some 11 million of which were shared by at least two donors. A nearest-neighbor algorithm error-corrected the raw reads and collapsed the reads into unique sequences, merging closely related sequences to remove PCR and sequencing errors. V, D and J gene segments were assigned by aligning CDR3 sequences to IMGT reference sequences. For a sequence to be retained, a match of at least six nucleotides was required to both a V gene segment and a J gene segment. A rearrangement was called productive if the CDR3 had no stop codons and remained in frame with V and J, and every other rearrangement was called non-productive. Following IMGT convention, CDR3 was defined as the stretch from the second conserved V-encoded cysteine up to the conserved J-encoded phenylalanine. In an earlier analysis of around 570 of the donors, sequences lacking an unambiguous match to a single V gene segment were excluded. In an earlier analysis of 587 of the donors, a V segment was called functional when productive rearrangements were above 56.7%, and segregating when the standard deviation between donors exceeded 5%. To diagnose cytomegalovirus status from the catalog of TCR beta chain sequences, a statistical classification framework was built. In a later analysis, TCR nucleotide sequences were compared against IMGT/GENE-DB human TR gene sequences so that V and J genes could be assigned. The TCRdist pipeline was used in a later analysis to assign CDR3 sequences and most-parsimonious VDJ recombination scenarios. In a later analysis, every TCR beta chain was defined by the combination of its CDR3 amino acid sequence and its V-gene family, and reads without a unique V-gene family were dropped. To address suspected cross-contamination and a sequencing artifact, a later analysis removed 592 highly shared, low-generation-probability nucleotide sequences. In a later analysis, a clonal expansion index for each public chain was calculated from normalized within-repertoire ranks of inferred template counts. In a later analysis, generation probabilities were computed with a VDJ recombination model fitted to out-of-frame rearrangements, and the resulting probabilities were checked against IGoR. A later analysis scored TCR-TCR, TCR-HLA and TCR-CMV co-occurrence with hypergeometric tests, applying a repertoire-size bias correction to TCR pairs. False discovery rates were estimated in a later analysis by permuting HLA or CMV assignments 20 times. In a later analysis, co-occurring TCRs were grouped with DBSCAN, and TCRdist sequence similarity was added when clustering was performed within HLA-allele-positive subsets. For co-occurrence clustering, repertoires with fewer than 30,000 or more than 120,000 public chains were excluded, along with four to six repertoires with anomalous nucleotide sharing. TCRdb obtained this table from immuneACCESS and retained in-frame rearrangements with V and J assigned. These tables miss some clones; where compared with another copy, unresolved V genes account for less than half of the shortfall, and the remainder is unexplained. Clone size and the V and J calls come from that table; the DNA yielded D and trimming. The sample table lists about 89,000 clones, about 85% of them with a count of one. Nearly 7.5% of the sample lies in the top ten.

From a lookup of the germline V gene, CDR1 and CDR2 are SGHVS and FNYEAQ. There are 15 amino acids in the CDR3, from cysteine to phenylalanine inclusive. Of all the DNA, just the CDR3 is kept, 45 bases in frame from base 1. V is reduced by 5 bases and J by 1 base, leaving a spacing of 14 bases between them. Recombination linked TRBV7-6 to TRBJ1-1, and TRBD1 may be the D gene, going by 6 matching bases. Sequences were obtained from PBMCs. This sequence was found in a middle-aged man in good health and CMV-seropositive. The CDR3 protein is CASSEPTGGNTEAFF. The DNA reads as follows: TGTGCCAGCAGCGAACCGACAGGTGGGAACACTGAAGCTTTCTTT.